Sequencing of this T cell receptor (beta chain) was carried out in a study of blood T cell repertoires in COVID-19. Original handling: Scientists estimated how many nucleated cells there were by amplifying reference gene primers. The repertoire was sequenced with immunoSEQ multiplex PCR; TCRdb's copy has only in-frame clones and lacks some. V and J calls plus clone size are reproduced from that table; the DNA served to infer D and trimming. Among around 120,000 clones listed, about two thirds were seen once. CDR3 length: 14 amino acids. Germline lookup yields CDR1 SGHVS and CDR2 FNYEAQ. Between the trimmed V and J ends, which lost 2 bases and 2 bases, there was a span of 8 bases.

Sequenced sample: peripheral blood. This chain connects TRBV7-6 to TRBJ2-3; D uncertain. The receptor comes from a human donor with acute or convalescent COVID-19. The donor label of this sample is uncertain. The CDR3 sequence is CASSLNYLTDTQYF. DNA of the CDR3: TGTGCCAGCAGCTTAAACTATCTCACAGATACGCAGTATTTT.